This T cell receptor beta chain emerged from a study of blood T cell repertoires in COVID-19. About the study: Samples of COVID-19 (acute and convalescent) were obtained from the United States, Italy and Spain. T cells, B-cell-depleted T cells, or PBMCs supplied cDNA or gDNA.

In the study's own analysis: Reference gene primer amplification gave estimated nucleated cell counts. Profiling relied on immunoSEQ multiplex PCR, and the TCRdb table lists in-frame clones only, not all of them. The V and J calls and clone size are taken from that table; D and trimming were inferred from the DNA. Of approximately 290,000 clones detected, approximately 86% appear once; the ten largest clones hold 0.75% to 0.95%. Enrolled during active infection, Seattle patients were then followed longitudinally. Germline V gives CDR1 MDHEN, CDR2 SYDVKM. CDR3 size: 13 residues. J was trimmed by 7 bases and V by 7 bases; bases with no gene match: 9.

The chain combines TRBV28 with TRBJ1-1; 7 bases are shared with TRBD1. The TCR originated in a human donor with COVID-19, enrolled during active disease. The donor label of this sample is uncertain. The specimen was peripheral blood. The CDR3 nucleotides read TGTGCCAGCATCTTCTCGGGACAGATTGAAGCTTTCTTT. Translated, it gives CASIFSGQIEAFF.